This T cell receptor beta chain was documented in a study of regulatory T cells in long-lasting Graves disease. Relying on iRepertoire HTBI primers and Arm-PCR of CDR3 regions, the team built TCR beta libraries. TCRdb re-called the multiplex PCR reads through MiXCR, storing one row per CDR3 protein. This sample has some 340,000 distinct CDR3 sequences, with 20% to 25% found just once. Regarding time point: persistent/refractory GD, antithyroid drugs over 5 years with positive TRAb. PBMCs were the source of the RNA used for TCR sequencing. Graves' disease diagnoses followed American Thyroid Association guidelines. Findings and caveats of the study: Among persistent patients, a larger number of public clonotypes were shared (roughly 2,700) than among newly diagnosed patients (about 970). Among samples with persistent disease, TRBV28, TRBJ1-2 and TRBJ2-5 were favored.

The germline CDR1 and CDR2 sequences are SNHLY and FYNNEI. The CDR3 extends over 15 amino acids. Trimming shortened V by 6 bases and J by 7 bases, and 18 bases separated the two germline ends. Details on this clonotype: What it binds is unknown.

The V call is TRBV2, the J call TRBJ2-2, with D perhaps TRBD1 or TRBD2 (5 bases each). This clonotype was sampled from a woman aged 40 to 50 with Graves disease. Sequenced material: peripheral blood mononuclear cells (PBMCs), taken when the disease was refractory, from a patient treated with antithyroid drugs. This CDR3 is CASSPELGVVGELFF. CDR3 DNA sequence: TGTGCCAGCAGCCCAGAGCTGGGGGTAGTCGGGGAGCTGTTTTTT.